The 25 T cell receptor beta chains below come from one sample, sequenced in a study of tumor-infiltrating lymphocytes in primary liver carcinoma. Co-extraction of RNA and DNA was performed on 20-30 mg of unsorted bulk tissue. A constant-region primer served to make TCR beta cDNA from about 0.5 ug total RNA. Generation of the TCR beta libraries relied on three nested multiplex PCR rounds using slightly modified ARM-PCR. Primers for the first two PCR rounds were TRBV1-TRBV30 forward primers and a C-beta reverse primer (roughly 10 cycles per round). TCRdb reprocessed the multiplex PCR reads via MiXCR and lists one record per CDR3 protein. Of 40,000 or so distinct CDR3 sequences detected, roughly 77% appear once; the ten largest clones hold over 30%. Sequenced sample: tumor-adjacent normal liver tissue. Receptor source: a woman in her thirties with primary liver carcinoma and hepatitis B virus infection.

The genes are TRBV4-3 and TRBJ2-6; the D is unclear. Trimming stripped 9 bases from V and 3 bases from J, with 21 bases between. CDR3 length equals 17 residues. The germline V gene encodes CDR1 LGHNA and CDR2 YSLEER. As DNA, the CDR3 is TGCGCCAGAAGCTCGAAGTTAAGGGCCAGTGGGGCCAACGTCCTGACTTTC. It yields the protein CARSSKLRASGANVLTF.

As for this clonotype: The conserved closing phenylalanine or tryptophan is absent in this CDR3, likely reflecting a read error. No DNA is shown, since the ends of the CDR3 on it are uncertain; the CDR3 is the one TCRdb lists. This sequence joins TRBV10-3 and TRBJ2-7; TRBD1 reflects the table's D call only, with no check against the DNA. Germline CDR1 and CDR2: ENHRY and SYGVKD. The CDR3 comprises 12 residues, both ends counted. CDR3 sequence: CASRDSKYEHYL.

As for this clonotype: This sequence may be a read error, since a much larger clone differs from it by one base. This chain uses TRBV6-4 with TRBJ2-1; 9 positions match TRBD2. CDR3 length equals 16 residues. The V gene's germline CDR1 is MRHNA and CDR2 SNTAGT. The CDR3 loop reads CANSENPSGVDNEQFF. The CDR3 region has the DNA TGTGCCAACAGTGAAAACCCTAGCGGGGTCGACAATGAGCAGTTCTTC.

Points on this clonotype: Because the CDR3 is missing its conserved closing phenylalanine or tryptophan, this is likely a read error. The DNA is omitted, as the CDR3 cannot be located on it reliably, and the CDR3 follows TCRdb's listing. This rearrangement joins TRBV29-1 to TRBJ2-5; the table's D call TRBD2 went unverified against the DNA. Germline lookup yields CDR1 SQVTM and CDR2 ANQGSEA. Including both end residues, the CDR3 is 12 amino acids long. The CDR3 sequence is CIGRLDQETHYY.

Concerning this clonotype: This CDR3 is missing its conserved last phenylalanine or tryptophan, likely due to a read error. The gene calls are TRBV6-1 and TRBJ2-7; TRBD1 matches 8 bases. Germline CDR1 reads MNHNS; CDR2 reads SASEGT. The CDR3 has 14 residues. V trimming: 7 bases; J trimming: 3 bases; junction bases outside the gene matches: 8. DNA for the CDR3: TGTGCCAGCATACCTGGACAGGGAGGCTACGAGCAGTACCTC. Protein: CASIPGQGGYEQYL.

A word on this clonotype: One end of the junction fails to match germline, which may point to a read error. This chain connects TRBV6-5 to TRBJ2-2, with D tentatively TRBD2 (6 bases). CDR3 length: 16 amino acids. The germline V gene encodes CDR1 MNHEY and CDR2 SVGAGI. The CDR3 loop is CSSRWASARGTGELFF. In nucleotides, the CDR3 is TGTTCCAGCAGGTGGGCTAGCGCCCGAGGCACCGGGGAGCTGTTTTTT.

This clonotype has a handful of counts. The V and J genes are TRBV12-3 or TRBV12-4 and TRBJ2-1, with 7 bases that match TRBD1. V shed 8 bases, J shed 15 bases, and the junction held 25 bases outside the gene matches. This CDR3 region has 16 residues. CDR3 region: CASRRRGRAGTNELFF. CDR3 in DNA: TGTGCCAGCCGCAGAAGGGGGCGAGCAGGGACCAATGAACTGTTCTTC.

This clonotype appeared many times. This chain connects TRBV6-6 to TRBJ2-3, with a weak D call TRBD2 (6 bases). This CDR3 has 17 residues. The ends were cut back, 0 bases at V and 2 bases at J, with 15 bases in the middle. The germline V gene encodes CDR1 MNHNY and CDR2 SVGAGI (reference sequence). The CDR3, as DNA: TGTGCCAGCAGTTACTCTTTTGGCAGCGGGTCCACAGATACGCAGTATTTT. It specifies CASSYSFGSGSTDTQYF.

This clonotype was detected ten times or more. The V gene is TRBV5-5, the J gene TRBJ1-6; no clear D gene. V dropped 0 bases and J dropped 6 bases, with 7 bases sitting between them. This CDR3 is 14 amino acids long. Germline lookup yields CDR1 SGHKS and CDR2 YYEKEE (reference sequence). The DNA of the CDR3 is TGTGCCAGCAGCTTGGACGTCAGTAATTCACCCCTCCACTTT. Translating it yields CASSLDVSNSPLHF.

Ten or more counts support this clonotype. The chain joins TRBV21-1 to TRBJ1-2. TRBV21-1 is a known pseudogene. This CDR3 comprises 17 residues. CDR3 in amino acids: CASSPCRLGPANYGYTF. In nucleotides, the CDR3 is TGTGCCAGCAGCCCTTGTCGGTTAGGCCCTGCTAACTATGGCTACACCTTC.

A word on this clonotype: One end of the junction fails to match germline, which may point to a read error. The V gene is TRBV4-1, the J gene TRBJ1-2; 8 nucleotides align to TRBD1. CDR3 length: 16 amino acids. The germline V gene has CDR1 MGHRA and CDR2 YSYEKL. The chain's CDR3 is CARSQDRQGAAFDYTF. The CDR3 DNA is TGCGCCAGAAGCCAAGATAGGCAGGGGGCGGCTTTTGACTACACCTTC.

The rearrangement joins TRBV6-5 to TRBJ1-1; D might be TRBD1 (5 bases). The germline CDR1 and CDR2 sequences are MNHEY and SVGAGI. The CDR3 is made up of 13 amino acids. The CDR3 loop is CVNSLSTGTEAFF. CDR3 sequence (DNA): TGTGTCAACAGTTTAAGTACAGGCACTGAAGCTTTCTTT.

DNA of the CDR3: TGTGCCAGCAGCGAAGTGGGCAAACGACATAGCAATCAGCCCCAGCATTTT. Translating it yields CASSEVGKRHSNQPQHF. The V gene is TRBV21-1, the J gene TRBJ1-5. TRBV21-1 is given as a pseudogene. The CDR3 length is 17 residues.

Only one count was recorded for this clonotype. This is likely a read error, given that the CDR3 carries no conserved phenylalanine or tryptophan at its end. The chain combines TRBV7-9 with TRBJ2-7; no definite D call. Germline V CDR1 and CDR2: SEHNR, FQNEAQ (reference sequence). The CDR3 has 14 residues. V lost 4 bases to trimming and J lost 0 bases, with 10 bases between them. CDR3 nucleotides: TGTGCCAGCAGCTCGCGAGGTCTCTCCTACGAGCAGTACTCC. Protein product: CASSSRGLSYEQYS.

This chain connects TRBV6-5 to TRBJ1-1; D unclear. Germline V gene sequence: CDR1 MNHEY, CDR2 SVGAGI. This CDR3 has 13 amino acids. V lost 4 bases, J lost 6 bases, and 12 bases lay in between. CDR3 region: CASSLSTDSEAFF. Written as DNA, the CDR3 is TGTGCCAGCAGTTTAAGTACAGACTCTGAAGCTTTCTTT.

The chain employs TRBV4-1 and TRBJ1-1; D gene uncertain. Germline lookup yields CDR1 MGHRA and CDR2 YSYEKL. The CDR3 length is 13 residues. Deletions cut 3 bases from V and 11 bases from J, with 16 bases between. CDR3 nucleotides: TGCGCCAGCAGCCAGGGTTGGAAGACTTATGCTTTCTTT. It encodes CASSQGWKTYAFF.

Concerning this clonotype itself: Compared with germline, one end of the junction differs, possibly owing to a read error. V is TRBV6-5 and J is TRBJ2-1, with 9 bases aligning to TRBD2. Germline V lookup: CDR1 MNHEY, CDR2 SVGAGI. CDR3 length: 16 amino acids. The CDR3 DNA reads TGTGCCAGCAGTCCAAGAGCGGGAGGCTCCTGCAATGAGCAGTTCTTC. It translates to CASSPRAGGSCNEQFF.

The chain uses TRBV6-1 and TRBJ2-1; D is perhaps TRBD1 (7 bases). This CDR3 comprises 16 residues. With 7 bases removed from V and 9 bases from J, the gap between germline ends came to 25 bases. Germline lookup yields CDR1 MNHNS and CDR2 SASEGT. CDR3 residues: CASTLRGSGGGGEQFF. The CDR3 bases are TGTGCCAGCACCCTCCGAGGCTCCGGAGGGGGCGGTGAGCAGTTCTTC.

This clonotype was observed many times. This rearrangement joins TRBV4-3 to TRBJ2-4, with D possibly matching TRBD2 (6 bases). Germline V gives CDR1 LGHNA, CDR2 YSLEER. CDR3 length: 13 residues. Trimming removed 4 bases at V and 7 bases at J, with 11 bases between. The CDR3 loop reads CASSPGTLNIQYF. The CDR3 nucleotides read TGCGCCAGCAGCCCAGGGACTCTGAACATTCAGTACTTC.

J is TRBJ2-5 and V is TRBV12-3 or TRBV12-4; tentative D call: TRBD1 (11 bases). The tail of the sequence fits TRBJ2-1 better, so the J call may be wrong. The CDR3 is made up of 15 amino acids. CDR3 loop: CASALLAGQGETQFF. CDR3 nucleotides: TGTGCCAGCGCATTACTAGCGGGACAGGGGGAGACCCAGTTCTTC.

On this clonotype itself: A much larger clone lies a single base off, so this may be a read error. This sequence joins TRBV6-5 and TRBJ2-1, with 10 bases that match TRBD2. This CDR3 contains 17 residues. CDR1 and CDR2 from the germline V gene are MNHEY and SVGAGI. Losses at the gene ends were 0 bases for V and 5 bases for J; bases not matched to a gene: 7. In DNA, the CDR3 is TGTGCCAGCAGTTACTCCTTCTGGACTAGCGGTCACAATGAGCAGTTCTTC. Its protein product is CASSYSFWTSGHNEQFF.

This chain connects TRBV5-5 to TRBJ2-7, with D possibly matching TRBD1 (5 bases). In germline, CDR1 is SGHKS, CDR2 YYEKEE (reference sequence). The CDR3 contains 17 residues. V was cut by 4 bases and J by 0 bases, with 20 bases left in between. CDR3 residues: CASSMKDMAHSSYEQYF. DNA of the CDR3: TGTGCCAGCAGCATGAAGGACATGGCGCACAGCTCCTACGAGCAGTACTTC.

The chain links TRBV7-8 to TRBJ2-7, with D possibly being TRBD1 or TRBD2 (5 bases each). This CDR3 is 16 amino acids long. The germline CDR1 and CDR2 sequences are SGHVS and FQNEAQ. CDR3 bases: TGTGTCACCGGCGCCCCCCGGGGCCTCGCCCTCTACGAGCAGTACTTC. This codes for CVTGAPRGLALYEQYF.

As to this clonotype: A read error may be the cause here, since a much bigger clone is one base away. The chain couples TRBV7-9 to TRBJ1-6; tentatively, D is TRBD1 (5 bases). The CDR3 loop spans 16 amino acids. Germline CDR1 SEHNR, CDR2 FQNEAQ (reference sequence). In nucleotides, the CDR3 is TGTGCCAGCAGGCCCCTGGGTGGGGCCGACAATTCACCCATCCACTTT. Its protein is CASRPLGGADNSPIHF.

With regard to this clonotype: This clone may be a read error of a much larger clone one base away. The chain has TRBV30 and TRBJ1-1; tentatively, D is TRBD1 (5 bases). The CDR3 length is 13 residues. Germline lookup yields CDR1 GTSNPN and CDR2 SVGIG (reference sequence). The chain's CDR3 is CVWTRGGRAEAFF. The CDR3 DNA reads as TGTGTCTGGACCCGTGGGGGTAGGGCTGAAGCTTTCTTT.